This TCR beta chain emerged from a study of blood T cell repertoires in COVID-19. Study details: Samples representing acute and convalescent COVID-19 were sourced from the United States, Italy and Spain. PBMCs, B-cell-depleted T cells, or T cells were the source of the cDNA or gDNA that made up the material.

Study processing details: Amplified reference gene primers provided the basis for estimating nucleated cell counts. TCRdb's copy holds only in-frame clones and misses some; the assay was immunoSEQ multiplex PCR. The V and J calls and the clone size are those of that table, but D and trimming were determined from the DNA. The profile covers roughly 16,000 clones, with roughly 82% appearing a single time and roughly a fifth taken by the ten largest. V lost 3 bases, J lost 3 bases, and 13 bases lay in between. The length of the CDR3 is 15 residues. Germline V gene lookup returns CDR1 SGHTA and CDR2 FQGNSA.

This chain uses TRBV7-2 with TRBJ2-3; D gene uncertain. The receptor was derived from a man older than 75 with active COVID-19. The sequencing sample was made of peripheral blood. The CDR3, as DNA: TGTGCCAGCAGCTTTCAGTACCCCTGGACAGATACGCAGTATTTT. Translation gives CASSFQYPWTDTQYF.